The present T cell receptor (beta chain) was sequenced within a study of shared clonotypes between healthy human individuals. The study, taken as a whole, reports: Among the subsets, naive ones generally showed larger estimated richness than memory ones. Against clonotypes common to all four donors, non-shared ones had lower generation probabilities. The represented genetic and exposure-history diversity was limited by the small number of donors.

TCRdb's copy holds only in-frame clones and misses some; the assay was immunoSEQ multiplex PCR. The repertoire holds about 2.4 million clones, with more than 90% as singletons. Every donor, a Caucasian adult, lived in Nashville, Tennessee. The V and J ends lost 1 base and 0 bases respectively, with 4 bases between them. Looked up from germline, CDR1 is SGHVS and CDR2 is FNYEAQ. The CDR3 loop spans 14 amino acids. A remark on this clone: Its matching antigen is unknown. Distinct nucleotide sequences in the sample also encode this CDR3.

Sequencing used naive CD4+ T cells sorted from blood. The subset is: CD45RA+ positively selected. The V and J genes are TRBV7-6 and TRBJ1-3; no clear D gene. This TCR was recovered from a man between 18 and 29 years old in good health. The CDR3 here is CASSLVGSGNTIYF. The CDR3 bases are TGTGCCAGCAGCTTAGTGGGCTCTGGAAACACCATATATTTT.